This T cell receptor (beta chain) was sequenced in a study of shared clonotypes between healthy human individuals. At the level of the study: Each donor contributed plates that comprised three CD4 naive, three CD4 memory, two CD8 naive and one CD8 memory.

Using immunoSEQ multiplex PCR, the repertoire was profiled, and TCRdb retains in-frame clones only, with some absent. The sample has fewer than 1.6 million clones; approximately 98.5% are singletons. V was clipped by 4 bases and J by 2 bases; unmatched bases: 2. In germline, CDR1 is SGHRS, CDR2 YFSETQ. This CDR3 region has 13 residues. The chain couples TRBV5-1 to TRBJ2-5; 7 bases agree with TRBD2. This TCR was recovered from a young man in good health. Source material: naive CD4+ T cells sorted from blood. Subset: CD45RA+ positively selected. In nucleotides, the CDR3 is TGCGCCAGCAGCGGGGGGGTACAAGAGACCCAGTACTTC. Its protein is CASSGGVQETQYF.